This section outlines one T cell receptor (beta chain) sequence together with its context. This sample is part of a study of blood T cell repertoires in COVID-19. The CDR3 consists of 16 residues. V was cut by 3 bases and J by 1 base, with 15 bases left in between. CDR1 and CDR2 from the germline V gene are KGHSH and LQKENI. Measured with immunoSEQ multiplex PCR; TCRdb has only the in-frame clones, and not every one. Among approximately 30,000 clones listed, approximately 83% were seen once. This chain connects TRBV18 to TRBJ2-5; D is perhaps TRBD1 (7 bases). The TCR sequence derives from a human donor in a cohort sampled during active COVID-19. What was sequenced was peripheral blood. The DNA of the CDR3 is TGTGCCAGCTCACCTATGACAGGGACTTTCCAAGAGACCCAGTACTTC. It specifies CASSPMTGTFQETQYF.